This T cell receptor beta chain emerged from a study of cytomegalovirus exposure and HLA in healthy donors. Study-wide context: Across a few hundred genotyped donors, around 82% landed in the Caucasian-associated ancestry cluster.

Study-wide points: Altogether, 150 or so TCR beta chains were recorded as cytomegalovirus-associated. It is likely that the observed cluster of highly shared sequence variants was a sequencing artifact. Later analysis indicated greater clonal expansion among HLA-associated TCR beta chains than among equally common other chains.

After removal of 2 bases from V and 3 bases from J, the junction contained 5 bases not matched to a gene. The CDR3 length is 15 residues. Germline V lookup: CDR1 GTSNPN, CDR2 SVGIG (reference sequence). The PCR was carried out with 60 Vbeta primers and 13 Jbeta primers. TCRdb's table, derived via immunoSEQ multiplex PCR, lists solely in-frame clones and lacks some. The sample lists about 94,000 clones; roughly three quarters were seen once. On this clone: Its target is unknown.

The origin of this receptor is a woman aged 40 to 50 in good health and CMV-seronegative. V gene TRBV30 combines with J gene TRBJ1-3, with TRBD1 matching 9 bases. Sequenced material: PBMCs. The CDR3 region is CAWSLTGGGGNTIYF. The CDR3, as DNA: TGTGCCTGGAGTCTCACAGGGGGCGGTGGAAACACCATATATTTT. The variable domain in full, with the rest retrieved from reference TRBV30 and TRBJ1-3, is SQTIHQWPATLVQPVGSPLSLECTVEGTSNPNLYWYRQAAGRGLQLLFYSVGIGQISSEVPQNLSASRPQDRQFILSSKKLLLSDSGFYLCAWSLTGGGGNTIYFGEGSWLTVV.